This T cell receptor (beta chain) was identified in a study of long-term antiretroviral therapy in people with HIV. Whole-study findings and limits: Across all time points, the repertoire was dominated by clones that expanded before ART. In HIV, the repertoires covered a tighter span of CDR3 lengths than in controls. The data indicate that diversity increased after ART but remained below transplant donor controls.

Researchers report immunoSEQ v3.0 was run at survey level. About 40,000-55,000 T-cell genomes per sample were the sequencing target. Sequencing was performed with immunoSEQ multiplex PCR; in TCRdb, only in-frame clones are kept and a portion is missing. The data hold more than 15,000 clones, with 70% to 85% observed a single time. V lost 5 bases to trimming and J lost 5 bases; unmatched junction nucleotides: 5. The CDR3 covers 14 residues. Per the germline V gene, CDR1 is MNHEY and CDR2 is SMNVEV (reference sequence). This clone occurred a few times. Its antigen is unidentified. This chain links TRBV27 with TRBJ1-4; 7 nucleotides align to TRBD1. The material sequenced was unsorted PBMCs, taken 1.5 years before starting antiretroviral therapy. The clonotype comes from a woman aged 50 to 60 with HIV. The CDR3 nucleotides read TGTGCCAGCAGTCAGGACAGGAACAATGAAAAACTGTTTTTT. It yields the protein CASSQDRNNEKLFF. Looking up the rest from reference TRBV27 and TRBJ1-4 gives the full variable domain: EAQVTQNPRYLITVTGKKLTVTCSQNMNHEYMSWYRQDPGLGLRQIYYSMNVEVTDKGDVPEGYKVSRKEKRNFPLILESPSPNQTSLYFCASSQDRNNEKLFFGSGTQLSVL.